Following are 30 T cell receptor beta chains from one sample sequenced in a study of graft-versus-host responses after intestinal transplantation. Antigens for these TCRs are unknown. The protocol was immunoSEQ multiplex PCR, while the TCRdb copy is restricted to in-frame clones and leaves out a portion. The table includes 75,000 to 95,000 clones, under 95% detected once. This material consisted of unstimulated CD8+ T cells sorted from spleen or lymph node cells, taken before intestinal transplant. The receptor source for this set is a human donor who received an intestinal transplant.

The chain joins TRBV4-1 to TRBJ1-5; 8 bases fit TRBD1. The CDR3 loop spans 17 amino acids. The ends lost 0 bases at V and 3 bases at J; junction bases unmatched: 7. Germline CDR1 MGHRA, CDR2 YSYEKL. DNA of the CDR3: TGCGCCAGCAGCCAAGATCTCGGGACAGGCATCAATCAGCCCCAGCATTTT. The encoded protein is CASSQDLGTGINQPQHF.

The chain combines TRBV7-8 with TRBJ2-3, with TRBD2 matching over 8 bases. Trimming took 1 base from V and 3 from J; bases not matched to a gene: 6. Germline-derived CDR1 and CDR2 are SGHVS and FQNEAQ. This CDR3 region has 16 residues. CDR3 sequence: CASSLGTSGKTDTQYF. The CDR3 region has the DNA TGTGCCAGCAGCTTAGGCACTAGCGGAAAGACAGATACGCAGTATTTT.

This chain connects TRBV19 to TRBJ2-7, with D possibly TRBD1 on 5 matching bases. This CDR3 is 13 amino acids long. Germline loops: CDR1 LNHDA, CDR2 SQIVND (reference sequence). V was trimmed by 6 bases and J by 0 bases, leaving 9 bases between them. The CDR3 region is CASSPDNSYEQYF. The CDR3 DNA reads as TGTGCCAGTAGCCCGGACAACTCCTACGAGCAGTACTTC.

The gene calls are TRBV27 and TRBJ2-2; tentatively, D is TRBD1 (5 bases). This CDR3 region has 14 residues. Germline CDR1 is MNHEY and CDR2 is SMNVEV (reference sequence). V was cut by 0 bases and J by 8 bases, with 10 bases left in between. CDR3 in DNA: TGTGCCAGCAGTTTATCGGGGCCCCGGGGGGAGCTGTTTTTT. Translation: CASSLSGPRGELFF.

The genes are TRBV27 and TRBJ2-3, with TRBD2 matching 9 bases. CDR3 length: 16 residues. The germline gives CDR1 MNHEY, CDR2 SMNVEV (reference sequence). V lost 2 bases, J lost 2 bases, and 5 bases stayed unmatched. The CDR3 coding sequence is TGTGCCAGCAGTTTAAAGTTAGCGGGGGTCACAGATACGCAGTATTTT. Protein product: CASSLKLAGVTDTQYF.

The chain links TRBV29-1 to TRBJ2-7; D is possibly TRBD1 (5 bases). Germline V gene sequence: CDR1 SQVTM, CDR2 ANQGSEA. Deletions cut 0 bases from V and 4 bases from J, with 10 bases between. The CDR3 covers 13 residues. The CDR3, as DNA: TGCAGCGTTGAAGATGGACAAAAGTACGAGCAGTACTTC. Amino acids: CSVEDGQKYEQYF.

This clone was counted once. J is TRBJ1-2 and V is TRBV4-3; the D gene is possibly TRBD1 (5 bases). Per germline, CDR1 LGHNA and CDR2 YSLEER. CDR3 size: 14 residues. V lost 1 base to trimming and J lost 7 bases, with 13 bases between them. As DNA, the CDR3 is TGCGCCAGCAGCCAAGGGGGGGATATGAGTGGCTACACCTTC. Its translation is CASSQGGDMSGYTF.

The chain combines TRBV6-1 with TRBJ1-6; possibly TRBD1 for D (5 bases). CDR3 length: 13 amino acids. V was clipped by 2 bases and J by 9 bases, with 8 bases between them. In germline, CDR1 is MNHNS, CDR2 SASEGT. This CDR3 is CASSESGVSPLHF. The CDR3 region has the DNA TGTGCCAGCAGTGAATCGGGGGTTTCACCCCTCCACTTT.

The CDR3, as DNA: TGCGCCAGCAGCCAAACTTTAGGACAGGGGAGGTACGAGCAGTACTTC. Amino acids: CASSQTLGQGRYEQYF. The chain recombines TRBV4-3 with TRBJ2-7; 9 nucleotides line up with TRBD1. V lost 2 bases to trimming and J lost 4 bases; unmatched junction nucleotides: 9. The CDR3 totals 16 residues. Looked up from germline, CDR1 is LGHNA and CDR2 is YSLEER.

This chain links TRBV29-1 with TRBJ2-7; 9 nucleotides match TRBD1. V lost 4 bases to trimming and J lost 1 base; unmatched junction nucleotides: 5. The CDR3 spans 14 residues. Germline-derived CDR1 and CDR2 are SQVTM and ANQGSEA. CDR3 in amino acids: CSVAGTGLSYEQYF. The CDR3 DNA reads TGCAGCGTTGCCGGGACAGGGTTATCCTACGAGCAGTACTTC.

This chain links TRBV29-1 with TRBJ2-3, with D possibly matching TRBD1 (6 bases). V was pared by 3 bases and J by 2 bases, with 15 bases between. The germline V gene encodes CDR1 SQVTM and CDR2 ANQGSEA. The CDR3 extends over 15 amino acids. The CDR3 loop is CSVEITDRPTDTQYF. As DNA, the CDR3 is TGCAGCGTTGAGATAACGGACAGACCCACAGATACGCAGTATTTT.

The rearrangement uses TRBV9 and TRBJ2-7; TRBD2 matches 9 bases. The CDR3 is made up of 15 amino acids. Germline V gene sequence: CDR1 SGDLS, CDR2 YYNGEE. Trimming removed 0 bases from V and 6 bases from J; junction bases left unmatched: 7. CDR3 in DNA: TGTGCCAGCAGCGTAGACAGCGGGGGGCTCCCCGAGCAGTACTTC. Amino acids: CASSVDSGGLPEQYF.

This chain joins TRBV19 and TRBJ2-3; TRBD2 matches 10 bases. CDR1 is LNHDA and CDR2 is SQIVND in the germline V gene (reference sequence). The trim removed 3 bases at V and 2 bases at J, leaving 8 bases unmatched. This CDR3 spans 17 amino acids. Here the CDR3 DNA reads TGTGCCAGTAGTATTCTGAGCGGGGGGGCCCTCACAGATACGCAGTATTTT. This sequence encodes CASSILSGGALTDTQYF.

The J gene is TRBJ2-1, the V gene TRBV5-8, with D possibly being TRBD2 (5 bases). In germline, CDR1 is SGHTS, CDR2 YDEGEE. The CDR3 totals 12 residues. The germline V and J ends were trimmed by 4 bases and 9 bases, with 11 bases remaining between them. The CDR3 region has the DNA TGTGCCAGCAGCCCTCTGGAGGTTGAGCAGTTCTTC. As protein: CASSPLEVEQFF. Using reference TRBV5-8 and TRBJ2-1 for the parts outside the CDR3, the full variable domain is EAGVTQSPTHLIKTRGQQATLRCSPISGHTSVYWYQQALGLGLQFLLWYDEGEERNRGNFPPRFSGRQFPNYSSELNVNALELEDSALYLCASSPLEVEQFFGPGTRLTVL.

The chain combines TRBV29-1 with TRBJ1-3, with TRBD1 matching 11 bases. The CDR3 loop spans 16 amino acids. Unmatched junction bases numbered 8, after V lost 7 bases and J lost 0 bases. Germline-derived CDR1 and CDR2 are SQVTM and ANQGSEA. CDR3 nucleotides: TGCAGCGCCTCCGGGGGGACAGGGGGCTCTGGAAACACCATATATTTT. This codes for CSASGGTGGSGNTIYF.

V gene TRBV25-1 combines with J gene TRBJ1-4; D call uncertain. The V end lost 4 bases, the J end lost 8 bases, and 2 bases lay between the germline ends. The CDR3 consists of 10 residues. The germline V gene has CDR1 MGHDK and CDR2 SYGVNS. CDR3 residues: CASSAEKLFF. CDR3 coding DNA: TGTGCCAGCAGTGCGGAAAAACTGTTTTTT.

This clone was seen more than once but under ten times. The CDR3 DNA reads TGTGCCAGCAGTTTAACCTGGGAGGGTGAAGCTTTCTTT. It is translated as CASSLTWEGEAFF. The chain joins TRBV6-5 to TRBJ1-1; the D is unclear. CDR1 is MNHEY and CDR2 is SVGAGI in the germline V gene. The CDR3 length is 13 residues. Trimming stripped 4 bases from V and 7 bases from J, with 13 bases between.

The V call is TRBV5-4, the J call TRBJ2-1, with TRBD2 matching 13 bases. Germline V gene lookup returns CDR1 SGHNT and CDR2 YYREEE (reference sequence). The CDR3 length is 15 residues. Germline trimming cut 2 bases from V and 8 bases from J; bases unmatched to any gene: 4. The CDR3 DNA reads TGTGCCAGCAGCTTCAAAGGACTAGCGGGGGATGAGCAGTTCTTC. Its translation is CASSFKGLAGDEQFF. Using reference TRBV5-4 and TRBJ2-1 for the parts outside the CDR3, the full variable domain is ETGVTQSPTHLIKTRGQQVTLRCSSQSGHNTVSWYQQALGQGPQFIFQYYREEENGRGNFPPRFSGLQFPNYSSELNVNALELDDSALYLCASSFKGLAGDEQFFGPGTRLTVL.

DNA of the CDR3: TGTGCCAGCAGCTTAGCCCCAGGGGGGCGGGAGACCCAGTACTTC. Protein product: CASSLAPGGRETQYF. The V gene is TRBV11-2, the J gene TRBJ2-5, with D possibly being TRBD1 (7 bases). The germline V and J ends were trimmed by 1 base and 5 bases, with 14 bases remaining between them. The CDR3 contains 15 residues. The germline CDR1 and CDR2 sequences are SGHAT and FQNNGV.

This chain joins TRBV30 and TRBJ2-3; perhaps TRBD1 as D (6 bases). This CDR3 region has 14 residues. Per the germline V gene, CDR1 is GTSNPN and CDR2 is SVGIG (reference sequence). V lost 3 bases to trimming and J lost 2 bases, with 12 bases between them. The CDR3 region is CAWSPGETTDTQYF. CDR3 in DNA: TGTGCCTGGAGCCCAGGGGAGACCACAGATACGCAGTATTTT.

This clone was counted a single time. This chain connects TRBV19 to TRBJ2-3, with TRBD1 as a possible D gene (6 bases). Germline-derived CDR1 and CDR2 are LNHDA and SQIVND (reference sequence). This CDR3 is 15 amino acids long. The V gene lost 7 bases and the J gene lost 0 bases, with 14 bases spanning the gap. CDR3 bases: TGTGCCAGTACTATCGCCGGACAGAGCACAGATACGCAGTATTTT. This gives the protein CASTIAGQSTDTQYF.

The CDR3 is CASGLDSYEQYF. CDR3 in DNA: TGTGCTAGTGGTTTGGACAGCTACGAGCAGTACTTC. The chain employs TRBV12-5 and TRBJ2-7, with D hard to call. The CDR3 is 12 residues long. Germline V CDR1 and CDR2: LGHNT, FRNRAP. V lost 1 base to trimming and J lost 3 bases, with 4 bases between them. Full variable domain (missing parts from reference TRBV12-5 and TRBJ2-7): DARVTQTPRHKVTEMGQEVTMRCQPILGHNTVFWYRQTMMQGLELLAYFRNRAPLDDSGMPKDRFSAEMPDATLATLKIQPSEPRDSAVYFCASGLDSYEQYFGPGTRLTVT.

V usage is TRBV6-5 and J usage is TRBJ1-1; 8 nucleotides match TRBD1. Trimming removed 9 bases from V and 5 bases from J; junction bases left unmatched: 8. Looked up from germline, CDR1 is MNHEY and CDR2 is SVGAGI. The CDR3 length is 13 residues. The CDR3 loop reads CASYYTGGTEAFF. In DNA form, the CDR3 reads TGTGCCAGTTACTACACAGGGGGGACTGAAGCTTTCTTT.

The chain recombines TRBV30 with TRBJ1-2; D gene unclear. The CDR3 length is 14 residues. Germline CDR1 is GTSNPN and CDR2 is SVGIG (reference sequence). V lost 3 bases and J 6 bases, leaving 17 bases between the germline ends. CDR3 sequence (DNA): TGTGCCTGGAGCCACTCATCCCACAGAGATGGCTACACCTTC. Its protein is CAWSHSSHRDGYTF.

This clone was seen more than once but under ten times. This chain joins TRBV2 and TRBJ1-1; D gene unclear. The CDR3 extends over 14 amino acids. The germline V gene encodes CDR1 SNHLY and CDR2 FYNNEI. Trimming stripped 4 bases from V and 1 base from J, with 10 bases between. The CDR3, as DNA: TGTGCCAGCAGTGTCTTCCGAGGGAACACTGAAGCTTTCTTT. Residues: CASSVFRGNTEAFF.

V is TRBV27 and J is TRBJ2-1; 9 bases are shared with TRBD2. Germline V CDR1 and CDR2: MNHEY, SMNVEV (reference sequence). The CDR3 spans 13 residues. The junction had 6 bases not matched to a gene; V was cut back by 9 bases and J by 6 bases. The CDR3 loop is CASSGLAFNEQFF. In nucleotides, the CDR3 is TGTGCCAGTTCGGGACTAGCTTTCAATGAGCAGTTCTTC.

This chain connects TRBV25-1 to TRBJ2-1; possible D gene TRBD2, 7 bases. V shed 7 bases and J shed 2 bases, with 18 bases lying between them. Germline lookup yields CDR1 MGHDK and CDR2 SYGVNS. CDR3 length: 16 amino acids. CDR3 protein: CASTVGGGGAYNEQFF. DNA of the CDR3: TGTGCCAGCACCGTAGGCGGCGGGGGCGCCTACAATGAGCAGTTCTTC.

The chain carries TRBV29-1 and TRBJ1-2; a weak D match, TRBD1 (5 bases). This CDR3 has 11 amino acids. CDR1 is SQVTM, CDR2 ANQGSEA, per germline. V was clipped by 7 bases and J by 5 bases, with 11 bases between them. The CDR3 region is CSATALYGYTF. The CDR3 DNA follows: TGCAGCGCGACAGCGCTGTATGGCTACACCTTC. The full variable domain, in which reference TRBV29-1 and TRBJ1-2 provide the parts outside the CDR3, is SAVISQKPSRDICQRGTSLTIQCQVDSQVTMMFWYRQQPGQSLTLIATANQGSEATYESGFVIDKFPISRPNLTFSTLTVSNMSPEDSSIYLCSATALYGYTFGSGTRLTVV.

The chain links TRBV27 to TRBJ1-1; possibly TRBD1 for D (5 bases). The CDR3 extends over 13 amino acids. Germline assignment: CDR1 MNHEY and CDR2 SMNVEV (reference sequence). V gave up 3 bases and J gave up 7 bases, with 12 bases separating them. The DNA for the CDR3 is TGTGCCAGCAGTTTTTCGGGGGATAATGAAGCTTTCTTT. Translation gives CASSFSGDNEAFF.

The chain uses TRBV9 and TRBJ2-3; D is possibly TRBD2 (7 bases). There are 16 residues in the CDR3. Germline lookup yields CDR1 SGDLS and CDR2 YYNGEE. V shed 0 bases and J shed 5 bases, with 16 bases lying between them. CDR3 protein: CASSVGGGAGGDTQYF. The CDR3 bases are TGTGCCAGCAGCGTAGGTGGGGGGGCCGGAGGAGATACGCAGTATTTT.